Below, 2 T cell receptor beta chains from the same sample are listed, as sequenced in a study of radiotherapy plus CTLA-4 blockade in lung cancer (dated by TCRdb to 2017 to 2018). The receptor library was made with the immunoSEQ multiplex PCR assay. TCRdb holds this immuneACCESS table with in-frame rearrangements only. Some clones are missing; in checked studies, unresolved V genes explain under half, and the rest has no known cause. The sample table contains 70,000 to 95,000 clones; only one count was recorded for approximately 86% of them. The ten biggest clones cover about a sixth of the sample. Material: peripheral blood, obtained from a patient treated with radiotherapy plus ipilimumab. The origin of the receptors is a human donor with non-small cell lung cancer that progressed on radiotherapy plus ipilimumab.

The chain has TRBV7-3 and TRBJ1-1, with D unclear. CDR1 is SGHTA, CDR2 FQGTGA, per germline. Trimming removed 4 bases from V and 1 base from J, with 7 bases in between. The CDR3 length is 13 residues. The CDR3 nucleotides read TGTGCCAGCAGCTCTGGACGGAACACTGAAGCTTTCTTT. Translating it yields CASSSGRNTEAFF.

The chain joins TRBV28 to TRBJ2-7; D gene ambiguous. Trimming shortened V by 10 bases and J by 2 bases, and 15 bases separated the two germline ends. Germline V gene lookup returns CDR1 MDHEN and CDR2 SYDVKM. This CDR3 comprises 13 residues. CDR3 nucleotide sequence: TGTGCCATCGCGGCTACGACCCCCTACGAGCAGTACTTC. Translation: CAIAATTPYEQYF.